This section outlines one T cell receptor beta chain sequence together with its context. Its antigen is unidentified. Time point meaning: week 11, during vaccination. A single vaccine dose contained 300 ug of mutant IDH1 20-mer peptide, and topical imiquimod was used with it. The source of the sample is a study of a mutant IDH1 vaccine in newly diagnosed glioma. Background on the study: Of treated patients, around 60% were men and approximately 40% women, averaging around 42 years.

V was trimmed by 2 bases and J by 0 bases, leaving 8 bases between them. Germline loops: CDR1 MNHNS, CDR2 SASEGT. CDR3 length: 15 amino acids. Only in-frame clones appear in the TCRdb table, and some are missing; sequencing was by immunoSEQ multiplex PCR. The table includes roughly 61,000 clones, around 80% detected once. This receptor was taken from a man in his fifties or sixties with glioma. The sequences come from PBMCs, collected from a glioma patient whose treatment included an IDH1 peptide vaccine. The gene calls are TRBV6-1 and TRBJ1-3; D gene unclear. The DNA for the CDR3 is TGTGCCAGCAGTGAAACGGCCACCTCTGGAAACACCATATATTTT. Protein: CASSETATSGNTIYF.